Listed here are 20 T cell receptor beta chains from one sample, sequenced in a study of blood T cell repertoires in COVID-19. Generated by immunoSEQ multiplex PCR, the TCRdb table keeps only in-frame clones and is missing some. In the table there are approximately 440,000 clones, about 90% of which are singletons. The sample consisted of PBMCs or T cells enriched from blood (not recorded which). Source of these receptors: a young man who had recovered from COVID-19.

Of note for this clone: The sample carries other DNA sequences with the same CDR3. The gene calls are TRBV9 and TRBJ2-3, with 9 bases matching TRBD2. The trim removed 0 bases at V and 1 base at J, leaving 0 bases unmatched. In germline, CDR1 is SGDLS, CDR2 YYNGEE. The CDR3 is 15 residues long. CDR3 nucleotide sequence: TGTGCCAGCAGCGTAGGGACTAGCGGCACAGATACGCAGTATTTT. This codes for CASSVGTSGTDTQYF.

The rearrangement uses TRBV6-6 and TRBJ2-3; TRBD2 matches 7 bases. V trimming: 5 bases; J trimming: 0 bases; junction bases outside the gene matches: 11. The CDR3 runs 17 residues. Germline V CDR1 and CDR2: MNHNY, SVGAGI (reference sequence). The CDR3 nucleotides are TGTGCCAGCAGTCCCATGGGAGGGGCGAGGAGCACAGATACGCAGTATTTT. It yields the protein CASSPMGGARSTDTQYF.

V usage is TRBV6-5 and J usage is TRBJ1-1; no clear D gene. Per the germline V gene, CDR1 is MNHEY and CDR2 is SVGAGI. Trimming removed 8 bases from V and 3 bases from J, with 10 bases in between. The CDR3 totals 12 residues. This CDR3 is CASHDWYTEAFF. For the CDR3, the DNA is TGTGCCAGCCACGACTGGTACACTGAAGCTTTCTTT.

The chain links TRBV7-9 to TRBJ1-6; possibly TRBD1 for D (6 bases). The germline V gene has CDR1 SEHNR and CDR2 FQNEAQ (reference sequence). CDR3 size: 17 residues. Trimming shortened V by 9 bases and J by 5 bases, and 23 bases separated the two germline ends. The CDR3 nucleotides are TGTGCCAGAACCAAGTCGGGGACACCAAGGGATAATTCACCCCTCCACTTT. This encodes CARTKSGTPRDNSPLHF.

The chain joins TRBV5-1 to TRBJ2-1, with D perhaps matching TRBD1 (7 bases). The V gene's germline CDR1 is SGHRS and CDR2 YFSETQ. The V end lost 6 bases, the J end lost 3 bases, and 13 bases lay between the germline ends. The CDR3 has 14 amino acids. The CDR3 spells CASKGGTVYNEQFF. CDR3 nucleotides: TGCGCCAGCAAAGGGGGGACAGTCTACAATGAGCAGTTCTTC. Based on the CDR3 plus reference TRBV5-1 and TRBJ2-1, the full variable domain is KAGVTQTPRYLIKTRGQQVTLSCSPISGHRSVSWYQQTPGQGLQFLFEYFSETQRNKGNFPGRFSGRQFSNSRSEMNVSTLELGDSALYLCASKGGTVYNEQFFGPGTRLTVL.

V usage is TRBV18 and J usage is TRBJ1-4, with D possibly matching TRBD1 (5 bases). V shed 4 bases and J shed 7 bases, with 16 bases lying between them. Per germline, CDR1 KGHSH and CDR2 LQKENI. The CDR3 spans 15 residues. CDR3: CASSLNQGQGEKLFF. The CDR3 DNA reads TGTGCCAGCTCACTCAACCAGGGTCAGGGTGAAAAACTGTTTTTT.

The V gene is TRBV2, the J gene TRBJ2-1, with 10 bases aligning to TRBD2. Germline V gives CDR1 SNHLY, CDR2 FYNNEI. The trim removed 6 bases at V and 4 bases at J, leaving 9 bases unmatched. The CDR3 totals 16 residues. Here the CDR3 reads CASRAASSGSYNEQFF. The CDR3 DNA is TGTGCCAGCAGGGCCGCTTCTAGCGGGAGTTACAATGAGCAGTTCTTC.

The V call is TRBV5-4, the J call TRBJ1-1, with 8 bases fitting TRBD1. With V trimmed by 4 bases and J by 6 bases, 14 bases remained unmatched. CDR3 length equals 16 residues. CDR1 and CDR2 (germline): SGHNT, YYREEE (reference sequence). The CDR3 sequence: CASSPGQGRGGAEAFF. In DNA, the CDR3 is TGTGCCAGCAGCCCCGGACAGGGTCGGGGCGGCGCTGAAGCTTTCTTT.

The chain combines TRBV10-1 with TRBJ1-1; no definite D call. The germline gives CDR1 WNHNN, CDR2 SYGVQD (reference sequence). The CDR3 spans 13 residues. Trimming removed 10 bases from V and 0 bases from J, with 12 bases in between. The CDR3 bases are TGCGCCACCCGATTCGGGGTGAACACTGAAGCTTTCTTT. Encoded protein: CATRFGVNTEAFF.

The chain recombines TRBV6-2 or TRBV6-3 with TRBJ2-7; 9 bases agree with TRBD1. Germline CDR1 reads MNHEY; CDR2 reads SVGEGT. The trim removed 2 bases at V and 5 bases at J, leaving 7 bases unmatched. This CDR3 contains 15 residues. The CDR3 reads CASSYGDRVFNEQYF. In DNA form, the CDR3 reads TGTGCCAGCAGTTACGGGGACAGGGTGTTCAACGAGCAGTACTTC.

V gene TRBV29-1 combines with J gene TRBJ2-1, with a weak D call TRBD2 (6 bases). The CDR3 length is 15 residues. The V end lost 7 bases, the J end lost 4 bases, and 20 bases lay between the germline ends. Germline CDR1 SQVTM, CDR2 ANQGSEA. The CDR3 nucleotides read TGCAGCGCCCTGCGCCGGGACTCTCATTACAATGAGCAGTTCTTC. Its translation is CSALRRDSHYNEQFF.

This chain connects TRBV29-1 to TRBJ2-7, with 8 bases lining up with TRBD1. The length of the CDR3 is 13 residues. Per the germline V gene, CDR1 is SQVTM and CDR2 is ANQGSEA. Trimming cost V 5 bases and J 2 bases; bases outside gene matches: 5. The CDR3 DNA sequence: TGCAGCGTTTTGGGACAGGAGACCTACGAGCAGTACTTC. It yields the protein CSVLGQETYEQYF.

V is TRBV28 and J is TRBJ2-1; D is possibly TRBD1 (5 bases). V lost 10 bases to trimming and J lost 2 bases, with 15 bases between them. The CDR3 loop spans 14 amino acids. Looked up from germline, CDR1 is MDHEN and CDR2 is SYDVKM. CDR3 DNA sequence: TGTGCCACTACGGGTGGGGCAGCCTACAATGAGCAGTTCTTC. This translates into CATTGGAAYNEQFF. Filled out from reference TRBV28 and TRBJ2-1, the complete variable domain reads DVKVTQSSRYLVKRTGEKVFLECVQDMDHENMFWYRQDPGLGLRLIYFSYDVKMKEKGDIPEGYSVSREKKERFSLILESASTNQTSMYLCATTGGAAYNEQFFGPGTRLTVL.

This chain uses TRBV5-1 with TRBJ2-1, with D possibly TRBD2 on 6 matching bases. The ends were cut back, 4 bases at V and 7 bases at J, with 15 bases in the middle. Germline CDR1 is SGHRS and CDR2 is YFSETQ. The CDR3 is 14 amino acids. In DNA, the CDR3 is TGCGCCAGCAGCCACCGGACTAAATTAAATGAGCAGTTCTTC. This encodes CASSHRTKLNEQFF.

V is TRBV30 and J is TRBJ2-2, with 10 bases that match TRBD1. In germline, CDR1 is GTSNPN, CDR2 SVGIG (reference sequence). The junction had 8 bases not matched to a gene; V was cut back by 6 bases and J by 7 bases. This CDR3 has 14 amino acids. CDR3 protein: CACSRDRGGGELFF. CDR3 coding DNA: TGTGCCTGCTCAAGGGACAGGGGTGGCGGGGAGCTGTTTTTT.

The V and J genes are TRBV30 and TRBJ1-4; 7 nucleotides align to TRBD1. The ends lost 7 bases at V and 8 bases at J; junction bases unmatched: 25. Germline CDR1 GTSNPN, CDR2 SVGIG (reference sequence). This CDR3 has 18 amino acids. CDR3 sequence: CASMGGQQSFARKEKLFF. The CDR3 DNA is TGTGCCTCCATGGGGGGACAGCAAAGTTTCGCTCGAAAAGAAAAACTGTTTTTT.

The genes are TRBV3-1 (or the pseudogene TRBV3-2) and TRBJ1-2, with a possible D match to TRBD1 (6 bases). V was clipped by 1 base and J by 2 bases, with 11 bases between them. The germline V gene has CDR1 LGHDT and CDR2 YNNKEL (reference sequence). The CDR3 sequence is 15 residues long. The CDR3 region is CASSQAQTGNYGYTF. Here the CDR3 DNA reads TGTGCCAGCAGCCAAGCCCAAACAGGGAACTATGGCTACACCTTC.

The CDR3 loop is CASSRGMAGDSGNTIYF. DNA of the CDR3: TGTGCCAGCTCACGAGGGATGGCAGGGGACTCTGGAAACACCATATATTTT. V usage is TRBV18 and J usage is TRBJ1-3; tentative D call: TRBD1 (6 bases). Deletions cut 4 bases from V and 0 bases from J, with 16 bases between. Germline V CDR1 and CDR2: KGHSH, LQKENI. The CDR3 length is 17 residues.

The chain has TRBV2 and TRBJ2-1, with TRBD1 matching over 7 bases. V gave up 6 bases and J gave up 8 bases; unmatched junction bases: 10. The germline V gene encodes CDR1 SNHLY and CDR2 FYNNEI. CDR3 length: 14 residues. The CDR3 nucleotides are TGTGCCAGCAGCACTAGGACAGGCGTCGATGAGCAGTTCTTC. Translation gives CASSTRTGVDEQFF.

V usage is TRBV5-6 and J usage is TRBJ1-1, with TRBD1 matching 7 bases. In germline, CDR1 is SGHDT, CDR2 YYEEEE. Trimming at V came to 1 base and at J to 0 bases, leaving 6 bases not matched to a gene. This CDR3 is built from 16 residues. The CDR3 reads CASSLRDRALNTEAFF. Written as DNA, the CDR3 is TGTGCCAGCAGCTTGCGCGACAGGGCCCTGAACACTGAAGCTTTCTTT.